The source of this T cell receptor (beta chain) is a study of human T cells and chemical hapten exposure. Study background: Weekly diphenylcyclopropenone doses were given to patients' scalps across the roughly 25-week study.

Time point defined: patch test 2, 6 weeks after DPC sensitization. The treatment: therapeutic diphenylcyclopropenone sensitization with weekly scalp DPC. It was from unfractionated whole blood that total RNA was extracted. Using its own MiXCR run on the RACE reads, TCRdb lists one record per CDR3 protein. This sample has about 400,000 distinct CDR3 sequences, with roughly 6.3% found just once. This clonotype was counted between two and nine times. Its antigen is undetermined. The germline V gene encodes CDR1 SGHAT and CDR2 FQNNGV. The CDR3 is made up of 15 amino acids. V was pared by 1 base and J by 3 bases, with 12 bases between. Study-wide results and limits: All donors were alopecia patients, so their immunity may differ from that of healthy people.

The sample in question was whole blood, obtained in connection with sensitization to the hapten diphenylcyclopropenone (DPC). The clonotype originates from a woman aged 18-29 years with alopecia areata. Some clones in this sample may be carry-over from other donors' samples. The chain carries TRBV11-2 and TRBJ1-1, with a possible D match to TRBD1 (5 bases). The DNA of the CDR3 is TGTGCCAGCAGCTTAGGAACGACAGTGTACACTGAAGCTTTCTTT. This codes for CASSLGTTVYTEAFF.